This T cell receptor beta chain is drawn from a study of graft-versus-host responses after intestinal transplantation. Study summary: Recipients had multivisceral, liver-intestinal, or isolated intestinal transplants. Uniformly, recipients were administered anti-thymocyte globulin induction with subsequent tacrolimus and steroids for around three years. Study-wide results and caveats: Ileal or blood samples showed some GvH clones first, and such clones were also found in recipient marrow. Allografts of patients with graft-donor T cell macrochimerism showed high graft-versus-host to host-versus-graft clone ratios.

V was pared by 4 bases and J by 2 bases, with 18 bases between. CDR1 is SGHNT and CDR2 is YENEEA in the germline V gene. The CDR3 is made up of 16 amino acids. TCRdb's copy holds only in-frame clones and misses some; the assay was immunoSEQ multiplex PCR. The sample has more than 65,000 clones; about 91% are singletons. In the case of this clone: Its antigen is unknown.

Here the sequenced sample was unstimulated CD8+ T cells sorted from spleen or lymph node cells, taken before transplant. The TCR was taken from a human donor who was the organ donor for an intestinal transplant. The J gene is TRBJ2-7, the V gene TRBV11-3; D is possibly TRBD1 (5 bases). CDR3 loop: CASSSKQDSTTYEQYF. The DNA of the CDR3 is TGTGCCAGCAGCTCAAAACAGGATTCCACTACCTACGAGCAGTACTTC.